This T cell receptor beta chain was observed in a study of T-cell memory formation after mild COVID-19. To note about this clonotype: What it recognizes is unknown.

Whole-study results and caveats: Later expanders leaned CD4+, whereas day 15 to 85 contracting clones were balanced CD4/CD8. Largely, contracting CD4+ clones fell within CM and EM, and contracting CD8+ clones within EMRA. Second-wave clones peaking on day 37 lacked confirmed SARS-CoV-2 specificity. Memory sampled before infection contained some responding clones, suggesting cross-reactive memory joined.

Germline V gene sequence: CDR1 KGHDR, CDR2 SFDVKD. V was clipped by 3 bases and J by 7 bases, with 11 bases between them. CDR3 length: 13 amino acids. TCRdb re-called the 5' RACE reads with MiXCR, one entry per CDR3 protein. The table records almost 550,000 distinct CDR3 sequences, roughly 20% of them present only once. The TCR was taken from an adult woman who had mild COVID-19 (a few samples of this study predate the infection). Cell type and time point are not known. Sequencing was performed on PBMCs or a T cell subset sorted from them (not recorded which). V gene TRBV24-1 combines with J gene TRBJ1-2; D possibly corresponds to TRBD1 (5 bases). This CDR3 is CATSDLQGSGYTF. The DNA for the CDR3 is TGTGCCACCAGTGATCTCCAGGGAAGTGGCTACACCTTC.